This TCR beta chain is from a study of response to subunit inactivated influenza vaccine. Germline CDR1 reads SQVTM; CDR2 reads ANQGSEA. V lost 6 bases and J lost 4, with 9 bases in between. This CDR3 contains 11 residues. TCRdb independently ran MiXCR on the RT-PCR reads; one entry per CDR3 protein. This sample has around 850,000 distinct CDR3 sequences; about a fifth occur once, and the top ten carry approximately 10%. This clonotype has just a few counts. V and J are TRBV29-1 and TRBJ2-5, with D perhaps matching TRBD1 (5 bases). The source was PBMCs from blood, collected 4 to 6 days after vaccination. The receptor's source is a man aged 45-60 years who received an inactivated influenza vaccine. In DNA, the CDR3 is TGCAGCGTACGACAGTCAGAGACCCAGTACTTC. It yields the protein CSVRQSETQYF.